A selection of T cell receptor beta chains follows, all from one sample in a study of CD4 T cells in relation to SARS-CoV-2 and coronaviruses. The protocol was immunoSEQ multiplex PCR, while the TCRdb copy is restricted to in-frame clones and leaves out a portion. This table holds approximately 60,000 clones, around 92% found once. Sequences were obtained from naive CD4+ T cells from PBMCs. These receptors all come from an adult with COVID-19. Both conserved end residues are part of each CDR3. Each record gives: D gene, J gene, V gene, clone size, CDR3 protein, CDR3 DNA. D genes are given only for firm matches. Part of the rows lack a size; the others show once, few, many or a class for expanded clones.

- | TRBJ2-2 | TRBV19 | - | CASSMGSTNTGELFF | TGTGCCAGTAGTATGGGCTCAACGAACACCGGGGAGCTGTTTTTT
TRBD2 | TRBJ2-7 | TRBV19 | - | CASTVSGTLRGEQYF | TGTGCCAGTACTGTCAGCGGGACTTTGAGGGGCGAGCAGTACTTC
- | TRBJ2-7 | TRBV11-2 | once | CASSLGTLLRAEQYF | TGTGCCAGCAGCTTAGGAACTCTTCTCCGGGCCGAGCAGTACTTC
- | TRBJ2-1 | TRBV5-1 | - | CASSLAHSTSYNEQFF | TGCGCCAGCAGCTTGGCGCACAGTACCTCCTACAATGAGCAGTTCTTC
- | TRBJ2-3 | TRBV10-2 | - | CASREGIADTQYF | TGCGCCAGCAGGGAGGGCATCGCAGATACGCAGTATTTT
- | TRBJ2-7 | TRBV3-1/TRBV3-2 | - | CASSNRAKGSYEQYF | TGTGCCAGCAGCAACCGGGCCAAAGGCTCCTACGAGCAGTACTTC
- | TRBJ2-7 | TRBV2 | few | CASSDGLTYEQYF | TGTGCCAGCAGTGACGGACTAACCTACGAGCAGTACTTC
- | TRBJ1-2 | TRBV28 | - | CASSFPGISGGYTF | TGTGCCAGCAGTTTCCCCGGGATCTCAGGAGGCTACACCTTC
- | TRBJ1-1 | TRBV19 | - | CASSIGNTEAFF | TGTGCCAGTAGTATAGGAAACACTGAAGCTTTCTTT
- | TRBJ2-1 | TRBV2 | - | CASSFSEIQYNEQFF | TGTGCCAGCAGTTTTAGCGAGATCCAGTACAATGAGCAGTTCTTC
TRBD2 | TRBJ2-3 | TRBV10-3 | - | CATSPLAGGADTQYF | TGTGCCACGAGCCCACTAGCGGGAGGCGCAGATACGCAGTATTTT
TRBD2 | TRBJ2-3 | TRBV25-1 | - | CASSTLAGSTDTQYF | TGTGCCAGCAGTACACTAGCGGGAAGCACAGATACGCAGTATTTT
- | TRBJ2-6 | TRBV6-5 | - | CASSNSAGANVLTF | TGTGCCAGCAGTAACAGCGCTGGGGCCAACGTCCTGACTTTC
- | TRBJ2-5 | TRBV7-9 | - | CASSYQETQYF | TGTGCCAGCAGCTATCAAGAGACCCAGTACTTC
TRBD2 | TRBJ2-1 | TRBV5-1 | once | CASSPRLAGHNEQFF | TGCGCCAGCAGCCCCCGACTAGCGGGCCACAATGAGCAGTTCTTC
TRBD1 | TRBJ2-7 | TRBV4-1 | - | CASSQGQGAYEQYF | TGCGCCAGCAGTCAAGGGCAGGGGGCCTACGAGCAGTACTTC
- | TRBJ1-6 | TRBV5-1 | once | CASSAGQTDNSPLHF | TGCGCCAGCAGCGCCGGACAGACCGATAATTCACCCCTCCACTTT
TRBD2 | TRBJ2-7 | TRBV19 | - | CASRRTSGNYEQYF | TGTGCCAGTAGGCGGACTAGCGGGAACTACGAGCAGTACTTC
TRBD1 | TRBJ2-3 | TRBV19 | - | CASRTTGAGTDTQYF | TGTGCCAGTAGAACGACAGGGGCTGGCACAGATACGCAGTATTTT
TRBD2 | TRBJ2-1 | TRBV28 | - | CASSLSSGRTYNEQFF | TGTGCCAGCAGTTTATCTAGCGGGAGAACCTACAATGAGCAGTTCTTC
- | TRBJ1-4 | TRBV3-1/TRBV3-2 | - | CASSFREDEKLFF | TGTGCCAGCAGCTTCCGGGAAGACGAAAAACTGTTTTTT
TRBD2 | TRBJ2-1 | TRBV27 | - | CASTTKAGGYNEQFF | TGTGCCAGCACCACCAAAGCGGGAGGCTACAATGAGCAGTTCTTC
- | TRBJ2-1 | TRBV10-3 | once | CAISGTGTGGGNEQFF | TGTGCCATCAGTGGCACCGGGACAGGCGGGGGTAATGAGCAGTTCTTC
- | TRBJ1-3 | TRBV5-1 | few | CASSSISTDSGNTIYF | TGCGCCAGCAGCTCCATAAGTACTGACTCTGGAAACACCATATATTTT
- | TRBJ2-7 | TRBV6-5 | - | CASTWAVSYEQYF | TGTGCCAGCACCTGGGCCGTTTCCTACGAGCAGTACTTC
- | TRBJ1-6 | TRBV6-5 | - | CASKYRTIHSPLHF | TGTGCCAGCAAGTACAGGACCATCCATTCACCCCTCCACTTT
- | TRBJ2-5 | TRBV10-3 | - | CAISEGTYQETQYF | TGTGCCATCAGTGAAGGGACATACCAAGAGACCCAGTACTTC
- | TRBJ2-7 | TRBV30 | few | CACLYAREQYF | TGTGCCTGCCTGTACGCTCGCGAGCAGTACTTC
TRBD1 | TRBJ2-7 | TRBV7-2 | once | CASSLMGQDSLKYEQYF | TGTGCCAGCAGCTTAATGGGACAGGACTCACTAAAATACGAGCAGTACTTC
- | TRBJ2-3 | TRBV9 | once | CASSPGDSDTQYF | TGTGCCAGCAGCCCAGGGGACTCAGATACGCAGTATTTT
TRBD1 | TRBJ2-5 | TRBV18 | - | CASSRGTVFQETQYF | TGTGCCAGCTCACGGGGGACAGTTTTCCAAGAGACCCAGTACTTC
- | TRBJ2-7 | TRBV6-5 | - | CASSYDNPTATYEQYF | TGTGCCAGCAGTTACGATAACCCGACAGCCACCTACGAGCAGTACTTC
TRBD2 | TRBJ2-1 | TRBV12-3/TRBV12-4 | - | CASSFPSGSLFF | TGTGCCAGCAGTTTCCCTAGCGGGAGTTTGTTCTTC
- | TRBJ1-1 | TRBV7-9 | - | CASSFQGGVTEAFF | TGTGCCAGCAGCTTCCAGGGAGGGGTCACTGAAGCTTTCTTT
- | TRBJ2-3 | TRBV2 | - | CASRGSADTQYF | TGTGCCAGCAGGGGGAGCGCAGATACGCAGTATTTT
- | TRBJ2-5 | TRBV13 | - | CASTLWADGGMETQYF | TGTGCCAGCACCCTATGGGCGGATGGGGGTATGGAGACCCAGTACTTC
- | TRBJ2-2 | TRBV4-1 | - | CASSQPQGELFF | TGCGCCAGCAGCCAACCTCAGGGGGAGCTGTTTTTT
TRBD2 | TRBJ2-1 | TRBV13 | - | CASSLNSGRGYNEQFF | TGTGCCAGCAGCCTCAATAGCGGGAGAGGCTACAATGAGCAGTTCTTC
- | TRBJ2-3 | TRBV5-8 | - | CASSLGRVGTDTQYF | TGTGCCAGCAGCTTGGGTAGGGTTGGAACAGATACGCAGTATTTT
TRBD1 | TRBJ1-1 | TRBV29-1 | - | CSVDVQGTSEAFF | TGCAGCGTTGATGTACAGGGGACATCTGAAGCTTTCTTT
- | TRBJ2-3 | TRBV28 | few | CASSLGGESIRTDTQYF | TGTGCCAGCAGTTTGGGGGGTGAGAGTATCCGCACAGATACGCAGTATTTT
- | TRBJ1-1 | TRBV3-1/TRBV3-2 | - | CASSQDDRQAFF | TGTGCCAGCAGCCAGGACGACAGACAAGCTTTCTTT
- | TRBJ2-3 | TRBV5-1 | - | CASSVAGTDTQYF | TGCGCCAGCAGCGTAGCGGGCACAGATACGCAGTATTTT
TRBD1 | TRBJ2-5 | TRBV5-1 | - | CASSTGTGQETQYF | TGCGCCAGCAGCACCGGGACAGGCCAAGAGACCCAGTACTTC
TRBD1 | TRBJ1-2 | TRBV4-2 | - | CASSLGNRDRDNYGYTF | TGTGCCAGCAGCCTCGGGAACCGGGACAGGGATAACTATGGCTACACCTTC
- | TRBJ2-3 | TRBV18 | - | CASSPPGLTDTQYF | TGTGCCAGCTCACCACCGGGACTCACAGATACGCAGTATTTT
- | TRBJ2-3 | TRBV25-1 | - | CASSDRALTRGTQYF | TGTGCCAGCAGTGACAGGGCCTTAACCCGCGGTACGCAGTATTTT
TRBD1 | TRBJ2-5 | TRBV3-1/TRBV3-2 | - | CASSQQGAGETQYF | TGTGCCAGCAGCCAACAGGGGGCAGGGGAGACCCAGTACTTC
- | TRBJ2-1 | TRBV6-2/TRBV6-3 | - | CASSTDLDSEQFF | TGTGCCAGCAGTACCGACTTGGATTCTGAGCAGTTCTTC
TRBD2 | TRBJ2-1 | TRBV11-2 | - | CASSLDGLGPAGGGDNEQFF | TGTGCCAGCAGCCTAGACGGCTTAGGGCCAGCGGGAGGTGGGGACAATGAGCAGTTCTTC
- | TRBJ2-7 | TRBV19 | - | CASSSHWDEQYF | TGTGCCAGTAGTAGCCATTGGGACGAGCAGTACTTC
- | TRBJ2-7 | TRBV5-4 | - | CASSRDTGPYEQYF | TGTGCCAGCAGCAGGGACACTGGACCCTACGAGCAGTACTTC
- | TRBJ1-3 | TRBV2 | - | CASSDRQLSGNTIYF | TGTGCCAGCAGTGATCGGCAACTCTCTGGAAACACCATATATTTT
- | TRBJ2-2 | TRBV5-1 | - | CASSLDGVTGELFF | TGCGCCAGCAGCTTGGACGGGGTGACCGGGGAGCTGTTTTTT
TRBD1 | TRBJ1-1 | TRBV9 | few | CASSVEAGGWVAFF | TGTGCCAGCAGCGTAGAGGCAGGGGGCTGGGTAGCTTTCTTT
- | TRBJ2-7 | TRBV7-2 | - | CASSPDPGVSYEQYF | TGTGCCAGCAGCCCCGACCCGGGCGTATCCTACGAGCAGTACTTC
- | TRBJ1-2 | TRBV7-3 | few | CASSSGPNYGYTF | TGTGCCAGCAGCTCCGGGCCCAACTATGGCTACACCTTC
- | TRBJ2-5 | TRBV15 | - | CATSRDQEETQYF | TGTGCCACCAGCAGAGATCAGGAAGAGACCCAGTACTTC
- | TRBJ2-3 | TRBV2 | once | CASGGNGPDTQYF | TGTGCCAGCGGGGGGAATGGGCCAGATACGCAGTATTTT